This T cell receptor beta chain was captured in a study of OX40 agonist ivuxolimab in advanced cancers. Study overall: Over 30% of patients had received prior checkpoint inhibitor therapy. General study results and limits: Relative to CD4+, CD8+ T cells held more expanded clones on average. Dosing at 0.1 to 3.0 mg/kg was accompanied by clonal expansion of CD4+ and CD8+ blood T cells by week 6.

Patients had blood sampled at baseline and again on cycle 4 day 1 and cycle 7 day 1. The CDR3 runs to 12 residues. V lost 1 base and J lost 5, with 7 bases in between. Germline assignment: CDR1 SGHKS and CDR2 YYEKEE (reference sequence). There are a few counts of this clone. Antigen: not known. The protocol was immunoSEQ multiplex PCR, while the TCRdb copy is restricted to in-frame clones and leaves out a portion. The sample carries roughly 18,000 clones, around 69% recorded once. The chain joins TRBV5-5 to TRBJ2-7; D is unresolved. The specimen was CD4+ or CD8+ T cells sorted from blood, collected in a trial of the OX40 agonist ivuxolimab. This sequence was found in an adult with an advanced solid tumor such as melanoma, head and neck, liver or kidney cancer. Here the CDR3 reads CASSLTADEQYF. DNA of the CDR3: TGTGCCAGCAGCTTGACGGCAGACGAGCAGTACTTC.